This passage covers 18 T cell receptor beta chains from one sample sequenced in a study of blood T cell repertoires in COVID-19. Generated by immunoSEQ multiplex PCR, the TCRdb table keeps only in-frame clones and is missing some. The table shows 130,000 to 150,000 clones, with roughly four fifths occurring only once. The sample taken for sequencing was PBMCs or T cells enriched from blood (not recorded which). The receptors were gathered from a middle-aged man who had recovered from COVID-19.

The genes are TRBV6-5 and TRBJ2-4, with a weak D call TRBD1 (6 bases). The CDR3 spans 13 residues. V gave up 2 bases and J gave up 8 bases, with 10 bases separating them. Looked up from germline, CDR1 is MNHEY and CDR2 is SVGAGI. CDR3 in amino acids: CASSYRKGDIQYF. Written as DNA, the CDR3 is TGTGCCAGCAGTTACCGCAAGGGGGACATTCAGTACTTC.

V is TRBV28 and J is TRBJ1-2; D is possibly TRBD1 (5 bases). Germline V lookup: CDR1 MDHEN, CDR2 SYDVKM. V was pared by 7 bases and J by 4 bases, with 19 bases between. This CDR3 region has 15 residues. This chain's CDR3 is CASTPMRGRLYGYTF. Here the CDR3 DNA reads TGTGCCAGCACCCCAATGCGGGGCAGGCTCTATGGCTACACCTTC.

V gene TRBV12-3 or TRBV12-4 combines with J gene TRBJ1-2, with a weak D call TRBD1 (6 bases). The CDR3 is 12 residues long. Trimming left V 3 bases short and J 8 bases short, with 10 bases between. The CDR3, as DNA: TGTGCCAGCAGTTTCGTCAGGGGAGGCTACACCTTC. Protein: CASSFVRGGYTF.

The chain joins TRBV6-2 or TRBV6-3 to TRBJ2-5; TRBD1 aligns across 12 bases. Unmatched junction bases numbered 5, after V lost 4 bases and J lost 5 bases. Germline loops: CDR1 MNHEY, CDR2 SVGEGT. CDR3 size: 15 residues. The CDR3 protein is CASSSGTGGLETQYF. Written as DNA, the CDR3 is TGTGCCAGCAGTTCCGGGACAGGGGGCCTGGAGACCCAGTACTTC.

The genes are TRBV7-2 and TRBJ2-7; 13 bases line up with TRBD2. Germline CDR1 and CDR2: SGHTA and FQGNSA. CDR3 length equals 16 residues. V trimming: 4 bases; J trimming: 3 bases; junction bases outside the gene matches: 6. In DNA, the CDR3 is TGTGCCAGCAGCTCAACTAGCGGGGGGGCCGACTACGAGCAGTACTTC. Its protein is CASSSTSGGADYEQYF.

In this sample, this clone turned up once. This chain uses TRBV6-5 with TRBJ2-7; 10 nucleotides align to TRBD2. Germline CDR1 and CDR2: MNHEY and SVGAGI. This CDR3 region has 14 residues. J was trimmed by 1 base and V by 7 bases; bases with no gene match: 4. Written as DNA, the CDR3 is TGTGCCAGCACCCGGACTAGCGGTTCCTACGAGCAGTACTTC. This sequence encodes CASTRTSGSYEQYF.

The genes are TRBV6-4 and TRBJ1-2, with D hard to call. The CDR3 runs to 13 residues. Germline V gene data show CDR1 as MRHNA and CDR2 as SNTAGT. Between the trimmed V and J ends, which lost 6 bases and 2 bases, there was a span of 10 bases. The CDR3 is CASSHSGNYGYTF. The CDR3 DNA reads as TGTGCCAGCAGCCACTCAGGAAACTATGGCTACACCTTC.

The V call is TRBV29-1, the J call TRBJ1-3; TRBD1 agrees at 8 bases. There are 15 residues in the CDR3. The germline V gene encodes CDR1 SQVTM and CDR2 ANQGSEA. Germline trimming cut 6 bases from V and 0 bases from J; bases unmatched to any gene: 7. DNA for the CDR3: TGCAGCGTCGCAGGGGGCCCTAGCTCTGGAAACACCATATATTTT. Its translation is CSVAGGPSSGNTIYF.

J is TRBJ1-4 and V is TRBV3-1 (or the pseudogene TRBV3-2), with TRBD1 as a possible D gene (6 bases). This CDR3 has 14 residues. Germline V lookup: CDR1 LGHDT, CDR2 YNNKEL (reference sequence). V gave up 1 base and J gave up 8 bases, with 11 bases separating them. Here the CDR3 reads CASSQGQGWEKLFF. The CDR3 DNA reads TGTGCCAGCAGCCAAGGGCAGGGGTGGGAAAAACTGTTTTTT.

The rearrangement uses TRBV7-2 and TRBJ1-3; TRBD1 agrees at 7 bases. Per germline, CDR1 SGHTA and CDR2 FQGNSA. The ends lost 7 bases at V and 4 bases at J; junction bases unmatched: 7. The CDR3 extends over 14 amino acids. The CDR3: CASNEGAIGNTIYF. Here the CDR3 DNA reads TGTGCCAGCAATGAGGGGGCGATCGGAAACACCATATATTTT.

The chain couples TRBV2 to TRBJ2-2; D gene uncertain. The CDR3 contains 16 residues. Germline V gives CDR1 SNHLY, CDR2 FYNNEI. V lost 3 bases, J lost 1 base, and 12 bases lay in between. CDR3 sequence (DNA): TGTGCCAGCAGTGATAAGTTTGGCAAGAACACCGGGGAGCTGTTTTTT. Protein: CASSDKFGKNTGELFF. The entire variable domain, with the rest obtained from reference TRBV2 and TRBJ2-2, is as follows: EPEVTQTPSHQVTQMGQEVILRCVPISNHLYFYWYRQILGQKVEFLVSFYNNEISEKSEIFDDQFSVERPDGSNFTLKIRSTKLEDSAMYFCASSDKFGKNTGELFFGEGSRLTVL.

Comment on this clone: The identical CDR3 is also encoded by other nucleotide sequences in the sample. This sequence joins TRBV30 and TRBJ1-5; D perhaps matches TRBD1 (5 bases). Trimming removed 1 base from V and 3 bases from J, with 7 bases in between. The CDR3 totals 13 residues. Germline values: CDR1 GTSNPN, CDR2 SVGIG (reference sequence). The CDR3 DNA is TGTGCCTGGAGTGGGGGGGACAATCAGCCCCAGCATTTT. This sequence encodes CAWSGGDNQPQHF.

This clone was seen only a few times. The chain has TRBV7-2 and TRBJ1-6, with D uncertain. Germline V gene lookup returns CDR1 SGHTA and CDR2 FQGNSA. The CDR3 sequence is 12 residues long. The V end lost 5 bases, the J end lost 10 bases, and 9 bases lay between the germline ends. CDR3 DNA sequence: TGTGCCAGCAGCCCCCACTCCTCACCCCTCCACTTT. Translation gives CASSPHSSPLHF.

J is TRBJ1-1 and V is TRBV6-5, with D possibly being TRBD1 (6 bases). In germline, CDR1 is MNHEY, CDR2 SVGAGI. The CDR3 is 13 residues long. The V end lost 6 bases, the J end lost 4 bases, and 12 bases lay between the germline ends. For the CDR3, the DNA is TGTGCCAGCAGCGTACAGGGAAGCACTGAAGCTTTCTTT. Translated, it gives CASSVQGSTEAFF.

V usage is TRBV5-6 and J usage is TRBJ2-3; 7 bases match TRBD2. The length of the CDR3 is 16 residues. After removal of 2 bases from V and 5 bases from J, the junction contained 11 bases not matched to a gene. Germline V CDR1 and CDR2: SGHDT, YYEEEE. The CDR3 sequence: CASSLARAGEGDTQYF. CDR3 bases: TGTGCCAGCAGCTTAGCTCGGGCGGGGGAGGGAGATACGCAGTATTTT.

The J gene is TRBJ2-6, the V gene TRBV6-5, with a possible D match to TRBD2 (5 bases). The germline CDR1 and CDR2 sequences are MNHEY and SVGAGI. The CDR3 consists of 14 residues. Between the trimmed V and J ends, which lost 7 bases and 3 bases, there was a span of 10 bases. Here the CDR3 DNA reads TGTGCCAGCAATATAGGGAGTGGGGCCAACGTCCTGACTTTC. It translates to CASNIGSGANVLTF.

This rearrangement joins TRBV7-9 to TRBJ2-7, with 14 bases lining up with TRBD2. CDR3 length equals 16 residues. V lost 3 bases, J lost 6 bases, and 7 bases stayed unmatched. CDR1 is SEHNR and CDR2 is FQNEAQ in the germline V gene (reference sequence). The CDR3 protein is CASSLTKGTSGGEQYF. Here the CDR3 DNA reads TGTGCCAGCAGCTTGACCAAAGGGACTAGCGGGGGCGAGCAGTACTTC.

The CDR3 DNA is TGTGCCAGCAGCAAAGTCCCGAGGAATAGTCTTGAAAAACTGTTTTTT. Translated: CASSKVPRNSLEKLFF. The chain carries TRBV21-1 and TRBJ1-4. TRBV21-1 corresponds to a pseudogene. The CDR3 sequence is 16 residues long.